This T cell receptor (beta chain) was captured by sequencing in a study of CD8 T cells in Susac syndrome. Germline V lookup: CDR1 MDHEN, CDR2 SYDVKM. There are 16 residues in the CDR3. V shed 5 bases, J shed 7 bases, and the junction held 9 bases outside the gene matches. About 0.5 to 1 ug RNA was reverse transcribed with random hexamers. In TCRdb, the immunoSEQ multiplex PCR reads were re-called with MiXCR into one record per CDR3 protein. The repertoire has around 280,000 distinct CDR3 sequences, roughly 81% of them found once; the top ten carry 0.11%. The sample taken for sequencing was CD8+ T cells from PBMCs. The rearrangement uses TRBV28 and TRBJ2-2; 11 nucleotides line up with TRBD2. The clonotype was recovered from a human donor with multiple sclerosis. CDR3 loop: CASSPKLAGVIGELFF. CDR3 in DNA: TGTGCCAGCAGTCCTAAACTAGCGGGAGTCATCGGGGAGCTGTTTTTT. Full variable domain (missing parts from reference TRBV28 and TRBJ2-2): DVKVTQSSRYLVKRTGEKVFLECVQDMDHENMFWYRQDPGLGLRLIYFSYDVKMKEKGDIPEGYSVSREKKERFSLILESASTNQTSMYLCASSPKLAGVIGELFFGEGSRLTVL.